One sample yielded the 7 T cell receptor beta chains listed below, sequenced in a study of response to subunit inactivated influenza vaccine. TCRdb re-called the RT-PCR reads with MiXCR, one entry per CDR3 protein. This sample has 500,000 to 600,000 distinct CDR3 sequences, with more than 15% found just once. The source material was CD4+ T cells sorted from PBMCs, sampled 23 to 25 months after vaccination. These receptors came from a man between 50 and 75 years old who received an inactivated influenza vaccine.

This clonotype was observed a handful of times. The rearrangement links TRBV4-1 to TRBJ2-5; no firm D call. Deletions cut 4 bases from V and 5 bases from J, with 14 bases between. CDR1 and CDR2 from the germline V gene are MGHRA and YSYEKL. The CDR3 length is 14 residues. CDR3 protein: CASSPPSRQETQYF. For the CDR3, the DNA is TGCGCCAGCAGCCCCCCGTCCCGTCAGGAGACCCAGTACTTC.

In its sample, this clonotype was seen a few times. The gene calls are TRBV6-5 and TRBJ1-2; D is perhaps TRBD1 (5 bases). This CDR3 has 12 amino acids. Trimming stripped 5 bases from V and 8 bases from J, with 12 bases between. Germline V gives CDR1 MNHEY, CDR2 SVGAGI. This chain's CDR3 is CASSPGAAGYTF. As DNA, the CDR3 is TGTGCCAGCAGTCCCGGGGCTGCGGGCTACACCTTC.

In DNA, the CDR3 is TGCAGTGCTAGTAGCAGGTTCAGCTACGAGCAGTACTTC. Translation: CSASSRFSYEQYF. This chain joins TRBV20-1 and TRBJ2-7; no definite D call. Germline V gene sequence: CDR1 DFQATT, CDR2 SNEGSKA (reference sequence). V lost 3 bases, J lost 3 bases, and 12 bases lay in between. The CDR3 spans 13 residues.

The chain has TRBV20-1 and TRBJ2-3; D might be TRBD2 (6 bases). Trimming removed 6 bases from V and 5 bases from J, with 27 bases in between. The V gene's germline CDR1 is DFQATT and CDR2 SNEGSKA (reference sequence). CDR3 length equals 17 residues. The CDR3 DNA sequence: TGCAGTGCCCTAGCGATCCTTGTGGGAGGAGTTGAAGATACGCAGTATTTT. Translating gives CSALAILVGGVEDTQYF.

A few counts support this clonotype. The genes are TRBV12-3 or TRBV12-4 and TRBJ2-1, with 10 positions matching TRBD2. The CDR3 has 14 residues. With 7 bases clipped from V and 4 bases from J, the junction kept 4 bases outside the gene matches. CDR3 sequence (DNA): TGTGCCAGCACCGATAGCGGGAGGTACAATGAGCAGTTCTTC. Protein: CASTDSGRYNEQFF.

In its sample, this clonotype was seen many times. The chain uses TRBV6-5 and TRBJ1-6; D gene unclear. The CDR3 contains 16 residues. Trimming took off 0 bases at V and 6 bases at J, with 12 bases between the two ends. The germline V gene has CDR1 MNHEY and CDR2 SVGAGI. CDR3 sequence (DNA): TGTGCCAGCAGTTACTCCTCGGCAGGAATTAATTCACCCCTCCACTTT. Encoded protein: CASSYSSAGINSPLHF.

This clonotype was counted a few times. The chain is built from TRBV7-2 and TRBJ2-4; 8 bases fit TRBD2. The CDR3 length is 13 residues. V lost 2 bases and J lost 14; bases outside the gene matches: 8. The germline CDR1 and CDR2 sequences are SGHTA and FQGNSA. The CDR3 region is CASSLSTSGVKYF. The CDR3 DNA is TGTGCCAGCAGCTTATCCACTAGCGGTGTTAAGTACTTC.